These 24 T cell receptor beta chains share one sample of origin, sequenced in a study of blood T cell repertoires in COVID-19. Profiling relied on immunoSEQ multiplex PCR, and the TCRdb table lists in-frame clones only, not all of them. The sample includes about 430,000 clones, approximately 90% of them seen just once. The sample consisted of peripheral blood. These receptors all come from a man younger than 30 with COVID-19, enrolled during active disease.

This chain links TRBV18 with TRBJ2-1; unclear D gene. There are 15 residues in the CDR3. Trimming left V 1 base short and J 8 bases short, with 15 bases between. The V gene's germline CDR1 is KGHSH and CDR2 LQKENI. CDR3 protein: CASSPLKELVDEQFF. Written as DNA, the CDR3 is TGTGCCAGCTCACCACTAAAAGAGCTAGTGGATGAGCAGTTCTTC.

In DNA form, the CDR3 reads TGTGCCAGCAGCTTGGGCTCGCTGGAGACCCAGTACTTC. As protein: CASSLGSLETQYF. The chain uses TRBV7-9 and TRBJ2-5; D unresolved. Germline CDR1 reads SEHNR; CDR2 reads FQNEAQ (reference sequence). Trimming took 3 bases from V and 5 from J, leaving 10 bases between them. CDR3 length equals 13 residues.

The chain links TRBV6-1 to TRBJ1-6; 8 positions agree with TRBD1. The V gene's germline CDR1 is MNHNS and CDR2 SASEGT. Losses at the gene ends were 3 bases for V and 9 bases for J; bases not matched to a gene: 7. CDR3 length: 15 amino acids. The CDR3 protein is CASSEVQGAASPLHF. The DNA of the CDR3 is TGTGCCAGCAGTGAGGTGCAGGGGGCTGCTTCACCCCTCCACTTT.

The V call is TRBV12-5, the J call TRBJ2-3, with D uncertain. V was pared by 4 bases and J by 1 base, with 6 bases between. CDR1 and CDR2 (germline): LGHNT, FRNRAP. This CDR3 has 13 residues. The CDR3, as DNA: TGTGCTAGTGGTTGGCCAGGCACAGATACGCAGTATTTT. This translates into CASGWPGTDTQYF.

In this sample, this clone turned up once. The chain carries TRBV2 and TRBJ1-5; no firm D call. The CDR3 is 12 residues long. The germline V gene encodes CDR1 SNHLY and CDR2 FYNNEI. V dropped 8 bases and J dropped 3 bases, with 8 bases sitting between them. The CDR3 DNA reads TGTGCCAGCTCCATACTCAATCAGCCCCAGCATTTT. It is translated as CASSILNQPQHF.

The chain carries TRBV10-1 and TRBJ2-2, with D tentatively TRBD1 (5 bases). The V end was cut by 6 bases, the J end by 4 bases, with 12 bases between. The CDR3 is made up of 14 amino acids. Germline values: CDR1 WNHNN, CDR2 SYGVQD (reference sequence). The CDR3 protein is CASRAGRGTGELFF. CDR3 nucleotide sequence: TGCGCCAGCAGGGCAGGGCGTGGCACCGGGGAGCTGTTTTTT.

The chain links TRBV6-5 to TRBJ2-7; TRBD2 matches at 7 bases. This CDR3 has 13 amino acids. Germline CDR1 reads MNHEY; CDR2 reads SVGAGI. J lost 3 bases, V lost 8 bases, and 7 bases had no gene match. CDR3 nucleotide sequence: TGTGCCAGCCAGCGGGGAGGAGGCTACGAGCAGTACTTC. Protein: CASQRGGGYEQYF.

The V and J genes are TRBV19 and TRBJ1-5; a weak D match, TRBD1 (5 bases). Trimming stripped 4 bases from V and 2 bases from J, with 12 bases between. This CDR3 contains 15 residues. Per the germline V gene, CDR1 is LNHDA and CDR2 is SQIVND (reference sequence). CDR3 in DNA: TGTGCCAGTAGTACGGGGGTGAGTGGCAATCAGCCCCAGCATTTT. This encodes CASSTGVSGNQPQHF.

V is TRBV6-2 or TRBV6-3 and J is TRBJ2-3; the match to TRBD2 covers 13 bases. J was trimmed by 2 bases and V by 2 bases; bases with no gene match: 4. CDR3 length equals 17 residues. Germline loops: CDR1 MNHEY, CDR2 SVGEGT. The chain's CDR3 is CASSYLGTSGATDTQYF. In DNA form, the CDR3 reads TGTGCCAGCAGTTACCTTGGGACTAGCGGGGCCACAGATACGCAGTATTTT.

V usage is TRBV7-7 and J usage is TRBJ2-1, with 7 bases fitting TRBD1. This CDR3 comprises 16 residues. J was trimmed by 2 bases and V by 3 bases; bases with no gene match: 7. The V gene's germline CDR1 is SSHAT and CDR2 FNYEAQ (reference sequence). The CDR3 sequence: CASSFRDRLPYNEQFF. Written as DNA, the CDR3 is TGTGCCAGCAGCTTCCGGGACAGACTCCCCTACAATGAGCAGTTCTTC.

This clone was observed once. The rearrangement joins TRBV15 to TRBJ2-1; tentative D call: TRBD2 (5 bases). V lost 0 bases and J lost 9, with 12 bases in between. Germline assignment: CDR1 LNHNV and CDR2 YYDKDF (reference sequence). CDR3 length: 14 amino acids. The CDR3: CATSRDLVRGEQFF. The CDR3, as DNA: TGTGCCACCAGCAGAGATTTGGTTCGGGGTGAGCAGTTCTTC.

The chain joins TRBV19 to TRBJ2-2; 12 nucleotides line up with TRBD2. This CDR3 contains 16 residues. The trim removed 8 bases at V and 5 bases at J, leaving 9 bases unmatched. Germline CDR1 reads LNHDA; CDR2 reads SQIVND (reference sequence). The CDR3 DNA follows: TGTGCCAGTTTCCCACTAGCGGGGGGATGGACCGGGGAGCTGTTTTTT. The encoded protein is CASFPLAGGWTGELFF.

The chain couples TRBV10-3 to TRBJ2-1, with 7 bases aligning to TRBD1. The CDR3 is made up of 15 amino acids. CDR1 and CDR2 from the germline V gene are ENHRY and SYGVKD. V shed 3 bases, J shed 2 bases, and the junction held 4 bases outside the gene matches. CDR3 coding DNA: TGTGCCATCAGTGACGAGGGGGCGGCCTACAATGAGCAGTTCTTC. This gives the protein CAISDEGAAYNEQFF.

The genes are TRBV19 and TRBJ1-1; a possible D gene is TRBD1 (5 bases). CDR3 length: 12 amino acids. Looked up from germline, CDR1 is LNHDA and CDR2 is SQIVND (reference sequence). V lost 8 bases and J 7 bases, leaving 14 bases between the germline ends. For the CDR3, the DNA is TGTGCCAGTGGGGGGGTAGCGTATGAAGCTTTCTTT. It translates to CASGGVAYEAFF. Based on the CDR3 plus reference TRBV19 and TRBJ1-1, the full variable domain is DGGITQSPKYLFRKEGQNVTLSCEQNLNHDAMYWYRQDPGQGLRLIYYSQIVNDFQKGDIAEGYSVSREKKESFPLTVTSAQKNPTAFYLCASGGVAYEAFFGQGTRLTVV.

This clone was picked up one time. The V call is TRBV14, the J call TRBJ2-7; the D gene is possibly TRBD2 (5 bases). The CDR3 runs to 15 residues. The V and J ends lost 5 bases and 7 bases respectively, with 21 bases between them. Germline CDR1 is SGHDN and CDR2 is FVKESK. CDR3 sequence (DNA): TGTGCCAGCAGCTCCGGGGTAGCCAGCTTCAAGGAGCAGTACTTC. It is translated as CASSSGVASFKEQYF. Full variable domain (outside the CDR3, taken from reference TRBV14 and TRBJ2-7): EAGVTQFPSHSVIEKGQTVTLRCDPISGHDNLYWYRRVMGKEIKFLLHFVKESKQDESGMPNNRFLAERTGGTYSTLKVQPAELEDSGVYFCASSSGVASFKEQYFGPGTRLTVT.

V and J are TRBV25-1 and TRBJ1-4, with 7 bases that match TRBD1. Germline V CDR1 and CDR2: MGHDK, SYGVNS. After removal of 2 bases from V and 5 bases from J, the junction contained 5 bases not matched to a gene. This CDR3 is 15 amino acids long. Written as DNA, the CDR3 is TGTGCCAGCAGTGAAGGGGGGACAGCAAATGAAAAACTGTTTTTT. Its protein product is CASSEGGTANEKLFF.

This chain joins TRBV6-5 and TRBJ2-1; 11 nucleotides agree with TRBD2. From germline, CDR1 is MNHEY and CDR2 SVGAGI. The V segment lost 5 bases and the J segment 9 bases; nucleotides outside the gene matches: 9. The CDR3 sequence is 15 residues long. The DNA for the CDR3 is TGTGCCAGCAGTCTCGTTCTAGCGGGAGGCGGTGAGCAGTTCTTC. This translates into CASSLVLAGGGEQFF.

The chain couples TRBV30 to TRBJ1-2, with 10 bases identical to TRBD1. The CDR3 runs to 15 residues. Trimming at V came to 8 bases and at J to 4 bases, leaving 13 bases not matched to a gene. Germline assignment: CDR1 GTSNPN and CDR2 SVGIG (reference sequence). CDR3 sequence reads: CAQDLSGQGGYGYTF. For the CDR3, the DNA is TGTGCCCAGGACTTATCCGGACAGGGGGGCTATGGCTACACCTTC.

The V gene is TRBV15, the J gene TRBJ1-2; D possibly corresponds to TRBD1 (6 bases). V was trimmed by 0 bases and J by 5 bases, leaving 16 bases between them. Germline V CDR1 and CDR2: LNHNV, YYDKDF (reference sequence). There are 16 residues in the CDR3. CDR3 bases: TGTGCCACCAGCAGAGATTCGGGGGGCGTTGTTTATGGCTACACCTTC. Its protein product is CATSRDSGGVVYGYTF.

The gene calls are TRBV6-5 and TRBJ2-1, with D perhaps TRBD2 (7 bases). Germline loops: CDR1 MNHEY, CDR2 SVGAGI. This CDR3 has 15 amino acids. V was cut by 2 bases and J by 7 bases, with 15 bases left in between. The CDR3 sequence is CASSYPGGRANEQFF. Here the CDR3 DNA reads TGTGCCAGCAGTTACCCGGGGGGCAGGGCTAATGAGCAGTTCTTC.

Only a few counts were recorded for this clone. The CDR3 spells CASRHDRVNTGELFF. In DNA, the CDR3 is TGTGCCAGCCGCCATGACAGAGTTAACACCGGGGAGCTGTTTTTT. The chain joins TRBV6-5 to TRBJ2-2; D perhaps matches TRBD1 (5 bases). Trimming removed 8 bases from V and 2 bases from J, with 15 bases in between. The CDR3 length is 15 residues. From germline, CDR1 is MNHEY and CDR2 SVGAGI.

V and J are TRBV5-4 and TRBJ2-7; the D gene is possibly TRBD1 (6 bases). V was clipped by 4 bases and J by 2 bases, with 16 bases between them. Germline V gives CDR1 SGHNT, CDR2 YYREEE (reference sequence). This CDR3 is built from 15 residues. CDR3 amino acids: CASSPRTDLTYEQYF. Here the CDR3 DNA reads TGTGCCAGCAGCCCGAGGACAGACCTGACCTACGAGCAGTACTTC.

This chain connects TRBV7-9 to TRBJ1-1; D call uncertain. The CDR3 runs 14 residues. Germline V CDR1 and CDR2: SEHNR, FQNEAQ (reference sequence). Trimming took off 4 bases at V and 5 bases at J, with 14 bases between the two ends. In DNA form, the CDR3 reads TGTGCCAGCAGCTCGATACCCAGCGGTACTGAAGCTTTCTTT. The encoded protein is CASSSIPSGTEAFF. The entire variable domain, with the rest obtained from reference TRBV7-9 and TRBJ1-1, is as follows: DTGVSQNPRHKITKRGQNVTFRCDPISEHNRLYWYRQTLGQGPEFLTYFQNEAQLEKSRLLSDRFSAERPKGSFSTLEIQRTEQGDSAMYLCASSSIPSGTEAFFGQGTRLTVV.

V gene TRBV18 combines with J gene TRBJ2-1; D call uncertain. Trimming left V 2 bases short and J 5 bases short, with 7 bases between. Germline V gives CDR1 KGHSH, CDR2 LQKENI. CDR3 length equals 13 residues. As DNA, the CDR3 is TGTGCCAGCTCACCATCCGTCGACAATGAGCAGTTCTTC. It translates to CASSPSVDNEQFF.